The rows below give T cell receptor beta chains drawn from one sample of a study of cytomegalovirus exposure and HLA in healthy donors. Profiling relied on immunoSEQ multiplex PCR, and the TCRdb table lists in-frame clones only, not all of them. The sample contains 85,000 to 130,000 clones, more than 65% of which appear only once. The sample comprised PBMCs. These receptors originate from a boy between 10 and 17 years old in good health and CMV-seronegative. Both conserved end residues are part of each CDR3. A D gene is named only where the DNA matches it firmly. Rows give clone size only sometimes, using once, few, many, or a class for an expanded clone.

d_call,j_call,v_call,clone_size,cdr3_aa,cdr3_nt
TRBD1,TRBJ1-1,TRBV19,few,CASSIDSARGRWTEAFF,TGTGCCAGTAGTATTGATTCGGCCAGGGGGCGATGGACTGAAGCTTTCTTT
TRBD1,TRBJ1-1,TRBV15,.,CATSRFQGAAFF,TGTGCCACCAGCAGGTTTCAGGGGGCGGCTTTCTTT
.,TRBJ2-2,TRBV30,.,CAWSVGAGTGELFF,TGTGCCTGGAGTGTAGGTGCGGGTACCGGGGAGCTGTTTTTT
TRBD1,TRBJ2-7,TRBV7-9,.,CASSYIQGATGEQYF,TGTGCCAGCAGCTACATACAGGGGGCCACGGGCGAGCAGTACTTC
TRBD1,TRBJ1-5,TRBV10-3,.,CAISESMDRDNQPQHF,TGTGCCATCAGTGAGTCGATGGACAGGGATAACCAGCCCCAGCATTTT
.,TRBJ2-1,TRBV5-1,once,CASSLGLASSYNEQFF,TGCGCCAGCAGCTTGGGCCTAGCGAGCTCCTACAATGAGCAGTTCTTC
.,TRBJ2-7,TRBV30,.,CAWSPGGYSSYEQYF,TGTGCCTGGTCCCCCGGGGGATATAGCTCCTACGAGCAGTACTTC
TRBD2,TRBJ2-5,TRBV6-1,.,CASSEHLLGGTEETQYF,TGTGCCAGCAGTGAACACCTCCTGGGGGGGACTGAAGAGACCCAGTACTTC
.,TRBJ2-7,TRBV2,.,CASSGTTPGIEQYF,TGTGCCAGCAGCGGGACAACCCCGGGGATCGAGCAGTACTTC
.,TRBJ2-3,TRBV13,.,CASSPGTDTQYF,TGTGCCAGCAGCCCGGGCACAGATACGCAGTATTTT
.,TRBJ2-7,TRBV5-4,.,CASSPGTIGYEQYF,TGTGCCAGCAGCCCCGGGACAATCGGATACGAGCAGTACTTC
TRBD1,TRBJ1-2,TRBV10-3,.,CAISEGQGGGGYTF,TGTGCCATCTCCGAGGGACAGGGGGGGGGTGGCTACACCTTC
.,TRBJ1-3,TRBV4-1,.,CASSQAQGFGAGNTIYF,TGCGCCAGCAGCCAAGCTCAGGGTTTCGGAGCTGGAAACACCATATATTTT
.,TRBJ1-1,TRBV20-1,.,CSAPEGGRAFF,TGCAGTGCGCCCGAGGGGGGGCGAGCTTTCTTT
TRBD1,TRBJ2-1,TRBV9,.,CASSARQGNNEQFF,TGTGCCAGCAGCGCGCGACAGGGGAACAATGAGCAGTTCTTC
TRBD1,TRBJ2-2,TRBV5-6,.,CASSLGWFPGQKNTGELFF,TGTGCCAGCAGCTTGGGGTGGTTCCCGGGACAGAAAAACACCGGGGAGCTGTTTTTT
.,TRBJ2-2,TRBV28,.,CASRVTGNTGELFF,TGTGCCAGCAGAGTTACAGGGAACACCGGGGAGCTGTTTTTT
.,TRBJ1-5,TRBV6-1,.,CASSRQPQHF,TGTGCCAGCAGTAGACAGCCCCAGCACTTT
.,TRBJ1-3,TRBV10-3,.,CAISERGAQGNTIYF,TGTGCCATCAGTGAGCGGGGGGCGCAGGGAAACACCATATATTTT
.,TRBJ1-3,TRBV18,many,CASSPGEGARWMESGNTIYF,TGTGCCAGCTCACCCGGAGAAGGGGCACGGTGGATGGAATCTGGAAACACCATATATTTT
.,TRBJ2-1,TRBV5-1,.,CASSSGDQYNEQFF,TGCGCCAGCAGCTCAGGGGATCAATACAATGAGCAGTTCTTC
TRBD1,TRBJ2-1,TRBV7-2,once,CASSDRDRGQYYNEQFF,TGTGCCAGCAGCGATCGGGACAGGGGGCAATACTACAATGAGCAGTTCTTC